Reported below is one T cell receptor (beta chain). Original processing notes: Amplification of reference gene primers was used by the study to estimate nucleated cell counts. Clones were sequenced by immunoSEQ multiplex PCR, and TCRdb holds only the in-frame ones, with some missing. Clone size and the V and J calls come from that table; the DNA yielded D and trimming. The sample holds 160,000 or so clones, about 88% seen once. The CDR3 covers 13 residues. From germline, CDR1 is LNHDA and CDR2 SQIVND (reference sequence). Trimming took 5 bases from V and 10 from J, leaving 16 bases between them. The study recruited people aged about 18 to 95 years across 20 to 30 US areas. Cohort placement rested on clinical history that participants reported themselves. The data were obtained in a study of blood T cell repertoires in COVID-19. The wider study: The samples span acute and convalescent COVID-19 from the United States, Italy and Spain.

V and J are TRBV19 and TRBJ2-3; no clear D gene. Sequencing used PBMCs or T cells enriched from blood (not recorded which). This sequence was found in a human donor with acute COVID-19. The donor label of this sample is uncertain. The CDR3 is CASSVLTDDAQYF. CDR3 DNA: TGTGCCAGTAGTGTCCTGACTGACGACGCGCAGTATTTT.